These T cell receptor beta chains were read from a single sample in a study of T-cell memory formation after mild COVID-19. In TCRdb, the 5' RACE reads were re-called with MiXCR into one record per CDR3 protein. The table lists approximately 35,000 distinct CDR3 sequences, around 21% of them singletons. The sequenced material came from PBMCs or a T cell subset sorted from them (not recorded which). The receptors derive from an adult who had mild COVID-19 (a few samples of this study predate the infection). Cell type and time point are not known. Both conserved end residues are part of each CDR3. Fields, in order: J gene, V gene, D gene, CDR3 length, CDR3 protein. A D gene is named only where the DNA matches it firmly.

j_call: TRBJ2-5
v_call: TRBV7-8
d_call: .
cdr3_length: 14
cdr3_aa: CASSLGGGRETQYF

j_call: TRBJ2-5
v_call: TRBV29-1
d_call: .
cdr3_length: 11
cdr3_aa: CSVGASGTQYF

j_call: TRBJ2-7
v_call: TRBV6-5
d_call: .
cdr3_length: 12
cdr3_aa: CASSGLNYEQYF

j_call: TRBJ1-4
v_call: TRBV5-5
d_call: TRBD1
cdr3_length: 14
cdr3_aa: CASGAGTENEKLFF

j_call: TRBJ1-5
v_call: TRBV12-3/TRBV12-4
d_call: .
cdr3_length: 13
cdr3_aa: CASSFGRNQPQHF

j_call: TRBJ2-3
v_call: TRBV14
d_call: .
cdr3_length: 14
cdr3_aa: CASSQGIRSDTQYF

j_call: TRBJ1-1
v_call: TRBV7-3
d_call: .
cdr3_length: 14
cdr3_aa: CASSLNSYGTEAFF

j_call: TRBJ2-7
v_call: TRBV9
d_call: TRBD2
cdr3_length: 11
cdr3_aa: CASGAGGPQYF

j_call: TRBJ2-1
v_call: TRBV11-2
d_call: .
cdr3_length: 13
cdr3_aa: CASSLDRYNEQFF

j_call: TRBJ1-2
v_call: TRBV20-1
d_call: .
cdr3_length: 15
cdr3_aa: CSARDEVGANYGYTF

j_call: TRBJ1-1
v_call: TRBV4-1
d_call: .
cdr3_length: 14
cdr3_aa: CASSQPVLRTEAFF

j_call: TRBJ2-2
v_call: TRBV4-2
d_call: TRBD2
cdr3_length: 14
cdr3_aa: CASKLAKNTGELFF

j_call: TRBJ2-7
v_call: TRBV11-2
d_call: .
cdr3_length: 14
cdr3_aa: CASSLGPSSREQYF

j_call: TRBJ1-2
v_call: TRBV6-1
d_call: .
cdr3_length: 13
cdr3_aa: CASNPTGNYGYTF

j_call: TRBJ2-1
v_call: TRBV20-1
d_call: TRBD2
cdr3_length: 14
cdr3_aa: CSASGLAGSYEQFF

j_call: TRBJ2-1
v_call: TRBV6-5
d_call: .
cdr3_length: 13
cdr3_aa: CASTIRGGNEQFF

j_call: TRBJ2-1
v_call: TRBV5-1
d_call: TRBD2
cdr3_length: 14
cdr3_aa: CASSFGGSHNEQFF

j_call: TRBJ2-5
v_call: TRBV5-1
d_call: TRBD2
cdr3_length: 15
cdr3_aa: CASSKLLADQETQYF

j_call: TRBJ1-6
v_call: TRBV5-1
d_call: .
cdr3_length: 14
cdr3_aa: CASSLVGDTSPLHF

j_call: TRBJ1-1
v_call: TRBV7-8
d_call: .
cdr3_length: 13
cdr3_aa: CASSLADFLGAFF

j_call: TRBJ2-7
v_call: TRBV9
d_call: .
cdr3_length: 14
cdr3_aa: CASSVAVFTYEQYF

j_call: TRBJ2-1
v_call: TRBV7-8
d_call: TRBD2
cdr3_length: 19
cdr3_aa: CASSLLGLAGVRSYNEQFF